This TCR beta chain was captured by sequencing in a study of blood T cell repertoires in COVID-19. CDR1 and CDR2 (germline): KGHSH, LQKENI. This CDR3 region has 13 residues. Trimming pared 2 bases from V and 13 bases from J, leaving 12 bases between. Using immunoSEQ multiplex PCR, the repertoire was profiled, and TCRdb retains in-frame clones only, with some absent. The table has approximately 270,000 clones, about 89% seen once; the top ten hold roughly 0.8%. This sequence originates from a man aged 25 to 40 with acute or convalescent COVID-19. The material sequenced was peripheral blood. The chain combines TRBV18 with TRBJ1-6; D perhaps matches TRBD1 (5 bases). The CDR3 region is CASSPTGADPLHF. The CDR3 DNA is TGTGCCAGCTCACCAACAGGTGCCGATCCCCTCCACTTT.